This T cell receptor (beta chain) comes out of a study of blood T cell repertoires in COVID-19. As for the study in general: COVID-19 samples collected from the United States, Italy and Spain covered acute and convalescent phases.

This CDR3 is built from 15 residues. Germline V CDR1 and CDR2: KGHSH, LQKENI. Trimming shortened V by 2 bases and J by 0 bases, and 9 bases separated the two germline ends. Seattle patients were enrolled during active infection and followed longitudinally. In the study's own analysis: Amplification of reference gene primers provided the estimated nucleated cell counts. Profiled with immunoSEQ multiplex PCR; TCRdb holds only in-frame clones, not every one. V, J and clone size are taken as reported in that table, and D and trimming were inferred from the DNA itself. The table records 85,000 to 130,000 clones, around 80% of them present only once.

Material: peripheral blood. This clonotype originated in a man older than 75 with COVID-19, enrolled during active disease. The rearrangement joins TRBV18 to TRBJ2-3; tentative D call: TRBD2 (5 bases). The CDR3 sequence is CASSPGRGSTDTQYF. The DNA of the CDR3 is TGTGCCAGCTCACCAGGTAGAGGGAGCACAGATACGCAGTATTTT.